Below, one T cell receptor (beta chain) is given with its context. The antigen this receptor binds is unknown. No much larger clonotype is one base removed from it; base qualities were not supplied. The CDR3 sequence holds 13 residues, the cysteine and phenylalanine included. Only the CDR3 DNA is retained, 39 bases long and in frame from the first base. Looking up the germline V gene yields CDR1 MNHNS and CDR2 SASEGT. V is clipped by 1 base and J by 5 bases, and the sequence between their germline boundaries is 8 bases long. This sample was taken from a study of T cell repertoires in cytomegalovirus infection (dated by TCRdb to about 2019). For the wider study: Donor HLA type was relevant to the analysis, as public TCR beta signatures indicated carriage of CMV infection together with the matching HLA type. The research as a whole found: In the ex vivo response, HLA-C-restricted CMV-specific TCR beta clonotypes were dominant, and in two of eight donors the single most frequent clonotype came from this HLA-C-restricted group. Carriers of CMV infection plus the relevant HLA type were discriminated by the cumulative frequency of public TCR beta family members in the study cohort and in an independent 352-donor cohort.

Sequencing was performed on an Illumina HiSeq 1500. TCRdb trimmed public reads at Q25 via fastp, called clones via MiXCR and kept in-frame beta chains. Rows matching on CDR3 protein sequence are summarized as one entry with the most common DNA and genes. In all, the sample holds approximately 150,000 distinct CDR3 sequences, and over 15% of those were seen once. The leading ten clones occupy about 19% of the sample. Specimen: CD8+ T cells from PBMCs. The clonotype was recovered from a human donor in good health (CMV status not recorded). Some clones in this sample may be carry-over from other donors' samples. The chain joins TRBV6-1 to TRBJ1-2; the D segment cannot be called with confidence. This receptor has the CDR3 CASSEGQAYGYTF. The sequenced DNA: TGTGCCAGCAGTGAAGGGCAGGCTTATGGCTACACCTTC.